The 18 T cell receptor beta chains below were found in one sample sequenced in a study of control samples from healthy donors and cancer patients. Only in-frame clones appear in the TCRdb table, and some are missing; sequencing was by immunoSEQ multiplex PCR. The sample holds around 94,000 clones, more than 85% seen once. Sequencing input: blood. These receptors originate from a woman in her fifties or sixties in good health.

The chain is built from TRBV7-9 and TRBJ1-2; D gene ambiguous. V lost 2 bases and J 3 bases, leaving 10 bases between the germline ends. This CDR3 region has 14 residues. CDR1 and CDR2 (germline): SEHNR, FQNEAQ (reference sequence). CDR3 in amino acids: CASSLTSAYYGYTF. The CDR3 DNA reads as TGTGCCAGCAGCTTAACCTCAGCTTACTATGGCTACACCTTC.

The chain employs TRBV7-8 and TRBJ1-1, with a tentative D call TRBD1 (5 bases). Per the germline V gene, CDR1 is SGHVS and CDR2 is FQNEAQ. The CDR3 consists of 13 residues. Trimming pared 5 bases from V and 1 base from J, leaving 8 bases between. In nucleotides, the CDR3 is TGTGCCAGCAGCCTTACAGGGAACACTGAAGCTTTCTTT. Its translation is CASSLTGNTEAFF.

This chain joins TRBV3-1 (or the pseudogene TRBV3-2) and TRBJ1-6; possible D gene TRBD1, 6 bases. There are 16 residues in the CDR3. Trimming took 0 bases from V and 5 from J, leaving 11 bases between them. Germline V lookup: CDR1 LGHDT, CDR2 YNNKEL (reference sequence). The CDR3 is CASSQDPYRDNSPLHF. DNA of the CDR3: TGTGCCAGCAGCCAAGACCCTTACAGGGATAATTCACCCCTCCACTTT.

This chain connects TRBV3-1 (or the pseudogene TRBV3-2) to TRBJ2-1; D perhaps matches TRBD2 (6 bases). The CDR3 sequence is 15 residues long. Germline V gives CDR1 LGHDT, CDR2 YNNKEL (reference sequence). V lost 1 base and J lost 4, with 11 bases in between. CDR3 DNA sequence: TGTGCCAGCAGCCAAGCTGTCGGGGGTTACAATGAGCAGTTCTTC. This sequence encodes CASSQAVGGYNEQFF.

The chain is built from TRBV19 and TRBJ1-5; perhaps TRBD1 as D (6 bases). The CDR3 extends over 15 amino acids. Germline values: CDR1 LNHDA, CDR2 SQIVND (reference sequence). V lost 6 bases and J 5 bases, leaving 17 bases between the germline ends. CDR3 amino acids: CASSPGWGGDQPQHF. The CDR3 DNA reads as TGTGCCAGTAGCCCGGGTTGGGGGGGCGATCAGCCCCAGCATTTT. Complete variable domain (other parts from reference TRBV19 and TRBJ1-5): DGGITQSPKYLFRKEGQNVTLSCEQNLNHDAMYWYRQDPGQGLRLIYYSQIVNDFQKGDIAEGYSVSREKKESFPLTVTSAQKNPTAFYLCASSPGWGGDQPQHFGDGTRLSIL.

This chain uses TRBV19 with TRBJ2-3, with D unresolved. Germline V gene data show CDR1 as LNHDA and CDR2 as SQIVND (reference sequence). This CDR3 is built from 17 residues. Between the trimmed V and J ends, which lost 10 bases and 2 bases, there was a span of 25 bases. For the CDR3, the DNA is TGTGCCACCCGAGGAGCGCTCCAAGCGTTCTCCACAGATACGCAGTATTTT. Residues: CATRGALQAFSTDTQYF.

The chain is built from TRBV9 and TRBJ2-7; D remains unclear. This CDR3 region has 13 residues. The V gene lost 0 bases and the J gene lost 6 bases, with 10 bases spanning the gap. Germline V CDR1 and CDR2: SGDLS, YYNGEE. CDR3 nucleotide sequence: TGTGCCAGCAGCGTAGTTGTCTATGGCGAGCAGTACTTC. Protein: CASSVVVYGEQYF.

The V call is TRBV12-3 or TRBV12-4, the J call TRBJ2-7; D could derive from TRBD1 or TRBD2 (6 bases each). CDR3 length: 13 residues. Trimming removed 3 bases at V and 4 bases at J, with 10 bases between. The CDR3 DNA is TGTGCCAGCAGTTTGGGGGGCTGGTACGAGCAGTACTTC. Translated: CASSLGGWYEQYF.

The DNA of the CDR3 is TGTGCCAGCAGTTACTCGTCCTTCAATCAGCCCCAGCATTTT. It translates to CASSYSSFNQPQHF. The chain uses TRBV6-2 or TRBV6-3 and TRBJ1-5; no reliable D call. V lost 0 bases and J 3 bases, leaving 6 bases between the germline ends. The CDR3 sequence is 14 residues long. The germline gives CDR1 MNHEY, CDR2 SVGEGT.

The gene calls are TRBV5-1 and TRBJ2-7; TRBD1 matches 8 bases. J was trimmed by 5 bases and V by 0 bases; bases with no gene match: 13. This CDR3 spans 17 amino acids. CDR1 and CDR2 (germline): SGHRS, YFSETQ. The CDR3 loop reads CASSLDFGWTGMDEQYF. The CDR3 coding sequence is TGCGCCAGCAGCTTGGATTTTGGCTGGACAGGGATGGACGAGCAGTACTTC. Complete variable domain (other parts from reference TRBV5-1 and TRBJ2-7): KAGVTQTPRYLIKTRGQQVTLSCSPISGHRSVSWYQQTPGQGLQFLFEYFSETQRNKGNFPGRFSGRQFSNSRSEMNVSTLELGDSALYLCASSLDFGWTGMDEQYFGPGTRLTVT.

About this clone itself: Other DNA sequences in the same sample also yield this CDR3. The chain employs TRBV18 and TRBJ2-3; TRBD2 might be the D (6 bases). The germline V and J ends were trimmed by 5 bases and 1 base, with 10 bases remaining between them. Germline CDR1 reads KGHSH; CDR2 reads LQKENI. CDR3 size: 14 residues. CDR3 amino acids: CASSSTGGTDTQYF. CDR3 sequence (DNA): TGTGCCAGCTCATCGACGGGGGGCACAGATACGCAGTATTTT. Full variable domain (missing parts from reference TRBV18 and TRBJ2-3): NAGVMQNPRHLVRRRGQEARLRCSPMKGHSHVYWYRQLPEEGLKFMVYLQKENIIDESGMPKERFSAEFPKEGPSILRIQQVVRGDSAAYFCASSSTGGTDTQYFGPGTRLTVL.

This clone was counted once. The chain combines TRBV18 with TRBJ2-7; 9 bases map to TRBD2. The germline CDR1 and CDR2 sequences are KGHSH and LQKENI. V lost 3 bases to trimming and J lost 4 bases; unmatched junction nucleotides: 4. The CDR3 has 14 residues. CDR3 residues: CASSPAGGPYEQYF. DNA for the CDR3: TGTGCCAGCTCACCGGCGGGAGGGCCTTACGAGCAGTACTTC.

V gene TRBV2 combines with J gene TRBJ1-2; a weak D match, TRBD1 (6 bases). Trimming removed 6 bases at V and 8 bases at J, with 22 bases between. The CDR3 has 15 amino acids. The germline gives CDR1 SNHLY, CDR2 FYNNEI. This CDR3 is CASSVDRTRPGGYTF. The CDR3 DNA is TGTGCCAGCAGCGTCGACAGGACCAGACCGGGCGGCTACACCTTC.

The chain employs TRBV19 and TRBJ1-5; no reliable D call. V was pared by 3 bases and J by 0 bases, with 6 bases between. Looked up from germline, CDR1 is LNHDA and CDR2 is SQIVND (reference sequence). The CDR3 totals 14 residues. CDR3 protein: CASSIPSSNQPQHF. CDR3 nucleotide sequence: TGTGCCAGTAGTATTCCCTCTAGCAATCAGCCCCAGCATTTT. The full variable domain, rest sourced from reference TRBV19 and TRBJ1-5, is DGGITQSPKYLFRKEGQNVTLSCEQNLNHDAMYWYRQDPGQGLRLIYYSQIVNDFQKGDIAEGYSVSREKKESFPLTVTSAQKNPTAFYLCASSIPSSNQPQHFGDGTRLSIL.

This chain uses TRBV7-2 with TRBJ1-1; 7 bases agree with TRBD1. CDR1 and CDR2 from the germline V gene are SGHTA and FQGNSA. The V and J ends lost 4 bases and 5 bases, in that order; junction bases with no gene match: 4. The CDR3 totals 13 residues. As DNA, the CDR3 is TGTGCCAGCAGCTCCAGGGGGGGGACTGAAGCTTTCTTT. It encodes CASSSRGGTEAFF.

The chain joins TRBV5-1 to TRBJ2-3; 8 nucleotides line up with TRBD1. The CDR3 is made up of 14 amino acids. Germline CDR1 and CDR2: SGHRS and YFSETQ. V shed 5 bases, J shed 4 bases, and the junction held 6 bases outside the gene matches. This chain's CDR3 is CASSPDRAADTQYF. Written as DNA, the CDR3 is TGCGCCAGCAGTCCGGACAGGGCGGCAGATACGCAGTATTTT.

The chain uses TRBV6-2 or TRBV6-3 and TRBJ1-3; D is unclear. CDR3 length: 12 residues. Germline-derived CDR1 and CDR2 are MNHEY and SVGEGT. Trimming left V 0 bases short and J 3 bases short, with 0 bases between. CDR3 DNA: TGTGCCAGCAGTTACTCTGGAAACACCATATATTTT. Its translation: CASSYSGNTIYF.

The V and J genes are TRBV7-9 and TRBJ1-6; D gene unclear. Germline V gene lookup returns CDR1 SEHNR and CDR2 FQNEAQ (reference sequence). Between the trimmed V and J ends, which lost 5 bases and 7 bases, there was a span of 9 bases. The CDR3 runs to 13 residues. The CDR3 loop is CASSPRTNSPLHF. DNA of the CDR3: TGTGCCAGCAGCCCCAGGACCAATTCACCCCTCCACTTT.